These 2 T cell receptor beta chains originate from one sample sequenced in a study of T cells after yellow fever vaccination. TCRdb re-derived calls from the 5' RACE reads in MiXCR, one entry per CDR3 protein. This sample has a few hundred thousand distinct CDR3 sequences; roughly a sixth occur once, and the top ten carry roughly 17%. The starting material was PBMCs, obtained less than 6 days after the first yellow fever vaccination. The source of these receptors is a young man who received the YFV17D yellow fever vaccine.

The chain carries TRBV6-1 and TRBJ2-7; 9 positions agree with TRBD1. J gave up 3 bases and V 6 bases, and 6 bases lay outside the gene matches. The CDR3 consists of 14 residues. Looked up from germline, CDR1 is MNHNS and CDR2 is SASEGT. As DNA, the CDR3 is TGTGCCAGCAGCGCTCAGACAGGGGGCTACGAGCAGTACTTC. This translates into CASSAQTGGYEQYF.

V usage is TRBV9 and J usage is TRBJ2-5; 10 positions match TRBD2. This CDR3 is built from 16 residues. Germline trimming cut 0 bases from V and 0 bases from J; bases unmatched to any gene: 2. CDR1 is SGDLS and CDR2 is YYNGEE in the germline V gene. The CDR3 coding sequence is TGTGCCAGCAGCGTAGGAGCGGGGGGGTACCAAGAGACCCAGTACTTC. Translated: CASSVGAGGYQETQYF.